This TCR beta chain was obtained from a study of Ad26.COV2.S vaccination and SARS-CoV-2 variants. Study-wide results and limits: The TCR-based breadth and depth measures might underestimate overall T cell responses. Spike-specific TCR breadth in vaccine recipients exceeded that seen in placebo recipients. Substantial breadth in spike-specific CD8+ and CD4+ T cell responses was reportedly seen after vaccination.

The repertoire was sequenced with immunoSEQ multiplex PCR; TCRdb's copy has only in-frame clones and lacks some. In the table there are roughly 100,000 clones, about 78% of which are singletons. Note on this clone: The antigen is undetermined.

V was cut by 4 bases and J by 11 bases, with 15 bases left in between. CDR1 is MNHEY and CDR2 is SVGAGI in the germline V gene. CDR3 length equals 13 residues. The sequences come from peripheral blood, collected after recovery from COVID-19. This rearrangement joins TRBV6-5 to TRBJ1-5, with TRBD1 as a possible D gene (5 bases). The sequence derives from a human donor who had recovered from COVID-19. This CDR3 reads CASSSVEGRAQHF. Written as DNA, the CDR3 is TGTGCCAGCAGTTCCGTCGAGGGGAGGGCCCAGCATTTT.